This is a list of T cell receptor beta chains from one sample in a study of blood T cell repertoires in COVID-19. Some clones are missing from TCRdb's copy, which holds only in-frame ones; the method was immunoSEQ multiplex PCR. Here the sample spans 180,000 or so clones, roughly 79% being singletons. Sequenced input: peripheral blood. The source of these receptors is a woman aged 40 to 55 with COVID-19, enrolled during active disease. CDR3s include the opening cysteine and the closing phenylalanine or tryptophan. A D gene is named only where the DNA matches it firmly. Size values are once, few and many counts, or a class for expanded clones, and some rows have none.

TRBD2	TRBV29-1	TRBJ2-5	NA	CSVSPAGGTETQYF	TGCAGCGTCTCCCCGGCGGGAGGGACGGAGACCCAGTACTTC
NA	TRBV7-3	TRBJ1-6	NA	CASSRGGDNSPLHF	TGTGCCAGCAGCCGAGGGGGAGATAATTCACCCCTCCACTTT
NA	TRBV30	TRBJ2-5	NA	CAWRLKTVQQETQYF	TGTGCCTGGAGATTAAAGACAGTACAACAAGAGACCCAGTACTTC
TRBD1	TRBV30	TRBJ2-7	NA	CAWSGRGRDEQYF	TGTGCCTGGAGTGGCAGGGGGCGCGACGAGCAGTACTTC
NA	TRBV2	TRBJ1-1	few	CASQQGKAFF	TGTGCCAGCCAACAGGGAAAAGCTTTCTTT
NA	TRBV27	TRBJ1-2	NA	CASRNSGIYGYTF	TGTGCCAGCAGAAACTCAGGGATTTATGGCTACACCTTC
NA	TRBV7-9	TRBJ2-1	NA	CASSLDIHEQFF	TGTGCCAGCAGCTTAGATATCCATGAGCAGTTCTTC
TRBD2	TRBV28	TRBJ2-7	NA	CASRDPSGSYSYEQYF	TGTGCCAGCAGAGACCCTAGCGGGTCCTACTCCTACGAGCAGTACTTC
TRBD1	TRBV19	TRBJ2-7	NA	CASSTGTGDSYEQYF	TGTGCCAGTAGCACCGGGACAGGCGACTCCTACGAGCAGTACTTC
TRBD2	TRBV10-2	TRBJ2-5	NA	CASRHPSGSRETQYF	TGCGCCAGCAGACACCCTAGCGGCTCCAGGGAGACCCAGTACTTC
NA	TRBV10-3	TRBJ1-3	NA	CAISGTGHSGNTIYF	TGTGCCATCAGTGGCACAGGGCACTCTGGAAACACCATATATTTT
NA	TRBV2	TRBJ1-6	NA	CASDRTENSPLHF	TGTGCCAGCGATAGGACAGAAAATTCACCCCTCCACTTT
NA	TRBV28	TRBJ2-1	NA	CASSSPRGGRGRNEQFF	TGTGCCAGCAGTTCCCCAAGGGGGGGGAGGGGTCGCAATGAGCAGTTCTTC
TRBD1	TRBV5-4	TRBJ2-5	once	CASRPGTDQETQYF	TGTGCCAGCAGACCGGGGACAGACCAAGAGACCCAGTACTTC
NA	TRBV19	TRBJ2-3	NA	CASSRAPGTGIPDTQYF	TGTGCCAGTAGTCGGGCACCCGGGACTGGAATCCCGGATACGCAGTATTTT